The clone carrying this T cell receptor beta chain was counted a few times. These data come from a study of technical replicates of blood from four donors. Some clones are missing from TCRdb's copy, which holds only in-frame ones; the method was immunoSEQ multiplex PCR. The repertoire has 90,000 to 100,000 clones, approximately 94% of them found once; the top ten carry about 0.3%. The CDR3 spans 15 residues. This receptor was identified in a human donor in good health. The gene calls are TRBV7-5 and TRBJ2-7; the D segment call TRBD2 is taken from the table without a DNA check. TRBV7-5 is annotated as a pseudogene. The sample taken for sequencing was T cells isolated from PBMCs. In DNA form, the CDR3 reads TGTGTCAGAGGTCCGAGGGGAGGGCCCTCCTACGAGCAGTACTTC. Its protein is CVRGPRGGPSYEQYF.